This T cell receptor beta chain came from a study of blood T cells in healthy people across ages. Whole-study results and caveats: More naive CD4+ cells and higher diversity marked long-lived donors relative to aged donors.

The V gene end was trimmed by 8 bases and the J gene end by 4 bases; junction bases not matched to a gene: 5. This CDR3 has 13 residues. From germline, CDR1 is MNHEY and CDR2 SVGAGI. Researchers collected approximately 9.9 milliliters of peripheral blood from every single donor. With each sample, at least 5.5 micrograms of total RNA were extracted. It was with a sample-barcoded 5' primer and a J-beta primer mix that a second PCR of roughly 6 to 12 cycles was run. TCRdb re-called the 5' RACE reads through MiXCR, storing one row per CDR3 protein. The sample contains some 780,000 distinct CDR3 sequences, about 61% of which appear only once. This clonotype was detected a few times. Antigen: not known.

The sequencing input was blood. The TCR comes from a man aged 40-49 years in good health. The V and J genes are TRBV6-5 and TRBJ1-5; 7 nucleotides line up with TRBD1. DNA of the CDR3: TGTGCCAGCCGACAGGGCCTAAATCAGCCCCAGCATTTT. As protein: CASRQGLNQPQHF.